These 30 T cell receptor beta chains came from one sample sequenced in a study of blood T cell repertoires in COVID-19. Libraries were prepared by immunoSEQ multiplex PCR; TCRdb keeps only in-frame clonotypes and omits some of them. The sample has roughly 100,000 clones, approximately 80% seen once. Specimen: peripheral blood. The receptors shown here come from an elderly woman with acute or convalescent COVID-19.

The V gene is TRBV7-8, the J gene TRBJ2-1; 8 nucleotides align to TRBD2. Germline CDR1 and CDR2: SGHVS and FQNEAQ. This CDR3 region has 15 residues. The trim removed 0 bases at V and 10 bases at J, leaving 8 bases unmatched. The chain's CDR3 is CASSLAGRASTEQFF. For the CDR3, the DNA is TGTGCCAGCAGCTTAGCCGGGAGGGCCTCAACGGAGCAGTTCTTC. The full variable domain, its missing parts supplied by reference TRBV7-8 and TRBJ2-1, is GAGVSQSPRYKVAKRGQDVALRCDPISGHVSLFWYQQALGQGPEFLTYFQNEAQLDKSGLPSDRFFAERPEGSVSTLKIQRTQQEDSAVYLCASSLAGRASTEQFFGPGTRLTVL.

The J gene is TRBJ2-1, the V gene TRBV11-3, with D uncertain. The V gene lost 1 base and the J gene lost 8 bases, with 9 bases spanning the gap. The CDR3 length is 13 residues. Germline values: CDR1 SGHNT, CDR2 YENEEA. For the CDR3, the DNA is TGTGCCAGCAGCTTAGTCCACAGACATGAGCAGTTCTTC. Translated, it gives CASSLVHRHEQFF.

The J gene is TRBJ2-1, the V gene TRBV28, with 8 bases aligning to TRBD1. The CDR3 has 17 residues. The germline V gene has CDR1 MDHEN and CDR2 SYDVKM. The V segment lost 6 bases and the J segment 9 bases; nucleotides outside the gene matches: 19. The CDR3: CASSPLGRGQGAGEQFF. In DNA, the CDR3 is TGTGCCAGCAGCCCCCTCGGGCGAGGGCAGGGGGCAGGTGAGCAGTTCTTC.

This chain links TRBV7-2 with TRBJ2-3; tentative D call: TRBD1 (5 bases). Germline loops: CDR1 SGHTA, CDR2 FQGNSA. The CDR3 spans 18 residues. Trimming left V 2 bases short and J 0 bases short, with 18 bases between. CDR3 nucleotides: TGTGCCAGCAGCTTATGGGGCAGGGATTACGGTAGCACAGATACGCAGTATTTT. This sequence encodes CASSLWGRDYGSTDTQYF.

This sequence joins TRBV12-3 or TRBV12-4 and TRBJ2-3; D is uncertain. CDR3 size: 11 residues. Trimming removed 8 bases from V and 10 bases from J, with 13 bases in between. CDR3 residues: CASLAEKAQYF. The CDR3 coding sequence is TGTGCCAGCTTGGCGGAGAAGGCGCAGTATTTT.

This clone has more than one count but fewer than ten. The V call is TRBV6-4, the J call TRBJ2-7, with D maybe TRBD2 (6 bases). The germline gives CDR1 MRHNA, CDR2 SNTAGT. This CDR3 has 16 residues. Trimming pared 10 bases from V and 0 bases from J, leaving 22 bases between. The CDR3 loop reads CATSPFPVADSYEQYF. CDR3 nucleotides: TGTGCCACCTCCCCCTTCCCGGTAGCGGACTCCTACGAGCAGTACTTC.

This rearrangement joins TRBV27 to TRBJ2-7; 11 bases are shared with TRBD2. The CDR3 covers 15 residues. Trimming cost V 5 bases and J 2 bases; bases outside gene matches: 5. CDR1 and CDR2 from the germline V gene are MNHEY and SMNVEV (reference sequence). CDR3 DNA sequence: TGTGCCAGCAGTACACCGGGACTAGCGGCCTACGAGCAGTACTTC. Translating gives CASSTPGLAAYEQYF.

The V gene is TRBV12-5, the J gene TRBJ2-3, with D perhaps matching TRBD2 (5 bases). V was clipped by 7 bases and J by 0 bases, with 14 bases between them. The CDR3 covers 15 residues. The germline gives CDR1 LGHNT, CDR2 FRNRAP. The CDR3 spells CASALLRTSTDTQYF. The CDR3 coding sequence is TGTGCTAGTGCCCTCCTTCGGACTAGCACAGATACGCAGTATTTT.

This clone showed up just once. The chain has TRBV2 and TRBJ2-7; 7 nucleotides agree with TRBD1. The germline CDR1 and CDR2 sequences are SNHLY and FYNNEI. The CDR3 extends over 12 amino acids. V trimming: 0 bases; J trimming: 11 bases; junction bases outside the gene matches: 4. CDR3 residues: CASSEAETGEYF. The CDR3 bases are TGTGCCAGCAGTGAAGCGGAAACAGGGGAGTACTTC.

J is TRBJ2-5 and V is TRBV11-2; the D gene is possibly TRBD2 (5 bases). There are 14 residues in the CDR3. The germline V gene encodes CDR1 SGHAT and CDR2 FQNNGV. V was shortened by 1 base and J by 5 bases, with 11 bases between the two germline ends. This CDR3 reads CASSLGLASETQYF. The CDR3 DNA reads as TGTGCCAGCAGCTTAGGTTTAGCGTCGGAGACCCAGTACTTC.

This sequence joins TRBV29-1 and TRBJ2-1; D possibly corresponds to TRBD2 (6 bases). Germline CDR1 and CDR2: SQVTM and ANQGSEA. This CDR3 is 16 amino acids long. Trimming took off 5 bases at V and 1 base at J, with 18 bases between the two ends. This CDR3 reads CSVTNPGTASYNEQFF. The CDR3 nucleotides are TGCAGCGTTACAAACCCAGGGACTGCTTCCTACAATGAGCAGTTCTTC.

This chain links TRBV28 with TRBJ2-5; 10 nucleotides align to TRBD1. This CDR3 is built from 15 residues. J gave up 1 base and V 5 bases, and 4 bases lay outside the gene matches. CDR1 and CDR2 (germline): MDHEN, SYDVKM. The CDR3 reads CASSGDRGRQETQYF. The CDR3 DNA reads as TGTGCCAGCAGTGGGGACAGGGGACGCCAAGAGACCCAGTACTTC.

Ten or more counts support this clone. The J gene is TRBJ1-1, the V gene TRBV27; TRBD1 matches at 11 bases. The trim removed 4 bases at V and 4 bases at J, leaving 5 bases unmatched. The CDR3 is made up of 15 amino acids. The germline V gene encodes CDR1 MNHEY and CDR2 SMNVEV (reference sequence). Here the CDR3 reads CASSSFGQGATEAFF. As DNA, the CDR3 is TGTGCCAGCAGTTCTTTCGGACAGGGGGCCACTGAAGCTTTCTTT.

CDR3 sequence: CASSEGYSTQETQYF. The CDR3 nucleotides are TGTGCCAGCAGTGAAGGATACTCTACCCAAGAGACCCAGTACTTC. This chain connects TRBV2 to TRBJ2-5; no definite D call. Germline CDR1 SNHLY, CDR2 FYNNEI. There are 15 residues in the CDR3. With 1 base removed from V and 1 base from J, the gap between germline ends came to 10 bases.

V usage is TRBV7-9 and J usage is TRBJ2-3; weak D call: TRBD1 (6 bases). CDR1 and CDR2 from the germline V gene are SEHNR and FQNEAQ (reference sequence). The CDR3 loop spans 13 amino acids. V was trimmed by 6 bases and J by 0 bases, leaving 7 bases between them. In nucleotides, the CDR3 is TGTGCCAGCAGACAGGGTAGCACAGATACGCAGTATTTT. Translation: CASRQGSTDTQYF. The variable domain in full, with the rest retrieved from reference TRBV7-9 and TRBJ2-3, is DTGVSQNPRHKITKRGQNVTFRCDPISEHNRLYWYRQTLGQGPEFLTYFQNEAQLEKSRLLSDRFSAERPKGSFSTLEIQRTEQGDSAMYLCASRQGSTDTQYFGPGTRLTVL.

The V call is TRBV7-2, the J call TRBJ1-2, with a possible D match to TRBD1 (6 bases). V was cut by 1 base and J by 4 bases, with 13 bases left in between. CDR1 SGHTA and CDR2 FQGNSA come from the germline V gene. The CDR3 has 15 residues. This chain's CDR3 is CASSLVQGISYGYTF. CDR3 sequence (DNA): TGTGCCAGCAGCTTAGTACAGGGAATTAGCTATGGCTACACCTTC.

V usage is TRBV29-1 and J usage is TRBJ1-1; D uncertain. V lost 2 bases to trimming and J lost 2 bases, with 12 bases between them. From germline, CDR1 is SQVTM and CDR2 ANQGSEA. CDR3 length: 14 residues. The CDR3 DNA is TGCAGCGTTGAATTCACCAGGATAAACACTGAAGCTTTCTTT. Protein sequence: CSVEFTRINTEAFF.

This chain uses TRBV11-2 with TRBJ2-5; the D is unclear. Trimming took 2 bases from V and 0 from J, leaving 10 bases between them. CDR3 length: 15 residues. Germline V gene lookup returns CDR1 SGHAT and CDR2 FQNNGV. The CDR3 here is CASSLHGRNQETQYF. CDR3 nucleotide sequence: TGTGCCAGCAGCTTACATGGCAGGAACCAAGAGACCCAGTACTTC. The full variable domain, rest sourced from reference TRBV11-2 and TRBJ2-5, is EAGVAQSPRYKIIEKRQSVAFWCNPISGHATLYWYQQILGQGPKLLIQFQNNGVVDDSQLPKDRFSAERLKGVDSTLKIQPAKLEDSAVYLCASSLHGRNQETQYFGPGTRLLVL.

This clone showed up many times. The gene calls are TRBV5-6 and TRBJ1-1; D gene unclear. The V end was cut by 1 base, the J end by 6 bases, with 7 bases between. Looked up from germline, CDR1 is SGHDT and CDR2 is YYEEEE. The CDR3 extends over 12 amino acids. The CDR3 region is CASSLMQAEAFF. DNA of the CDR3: TGTGCCAGCAGCTTGATGCAGGCTGAAGCTTTCTTT.

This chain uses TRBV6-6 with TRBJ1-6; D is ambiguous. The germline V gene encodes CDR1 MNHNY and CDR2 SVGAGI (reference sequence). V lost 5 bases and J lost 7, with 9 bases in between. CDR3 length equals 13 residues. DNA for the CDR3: TGTGCCAGCAGTAACCCACTGAATTCACCCCTCCACTTT. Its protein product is CASSNPLNSPLHF.

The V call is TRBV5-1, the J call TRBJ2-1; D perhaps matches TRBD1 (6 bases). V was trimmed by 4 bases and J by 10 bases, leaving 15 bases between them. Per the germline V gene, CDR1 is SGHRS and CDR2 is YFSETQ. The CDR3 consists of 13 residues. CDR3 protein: CASSIRGGREQFF. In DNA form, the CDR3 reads TGCGCCAGCAGCATCAGGGGCGGAAGGGAGCAGTTCTTC.

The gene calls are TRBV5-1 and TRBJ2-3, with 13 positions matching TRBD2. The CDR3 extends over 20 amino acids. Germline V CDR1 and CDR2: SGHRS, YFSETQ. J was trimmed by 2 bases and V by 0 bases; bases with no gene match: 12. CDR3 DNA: TGCGCCAGCAGCTTGGCCGCGGCCGAGGGACTAGCGGGATTCACAGATACGCAGTATTTT. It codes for CASSLAAAEGLAGFTDTQYF.

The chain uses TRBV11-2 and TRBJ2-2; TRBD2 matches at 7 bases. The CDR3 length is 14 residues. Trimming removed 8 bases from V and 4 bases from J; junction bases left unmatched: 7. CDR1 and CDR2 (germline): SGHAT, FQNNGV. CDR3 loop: CASGGGRGTGELFF. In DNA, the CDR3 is TGTGCCAGCGGTGGCGGGAGAGGCACCGGGGAGCTGTTTTTT.

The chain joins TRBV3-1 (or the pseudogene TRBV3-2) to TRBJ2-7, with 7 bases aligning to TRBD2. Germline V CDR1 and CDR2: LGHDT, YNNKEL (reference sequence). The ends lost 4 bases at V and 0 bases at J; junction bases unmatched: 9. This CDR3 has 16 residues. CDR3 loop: CASSPPRSGNSYEQYF. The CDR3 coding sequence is TGTGCCAGCAGCCCCCCTCGGAGCGGGAACTCCTACGAGCAGTACTTC.

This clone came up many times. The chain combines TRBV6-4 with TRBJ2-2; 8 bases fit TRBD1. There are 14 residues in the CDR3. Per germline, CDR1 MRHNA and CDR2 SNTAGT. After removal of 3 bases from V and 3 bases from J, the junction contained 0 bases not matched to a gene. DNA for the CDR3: TGTGCCAGCAGTGAACAGGGGGACACCGGGGAGCTGTTTTTT. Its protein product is CASSEQGDTGELFF.

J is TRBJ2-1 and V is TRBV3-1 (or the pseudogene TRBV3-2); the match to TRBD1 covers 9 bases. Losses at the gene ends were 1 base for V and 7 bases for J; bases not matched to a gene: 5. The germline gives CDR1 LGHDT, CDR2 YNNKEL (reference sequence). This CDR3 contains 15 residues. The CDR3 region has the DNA TGTGCCAGCAGCCAAGGGACAGGGGTGCGGAATGAGCAGTTCTTC. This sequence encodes CASSQGTGVRNEQFF.

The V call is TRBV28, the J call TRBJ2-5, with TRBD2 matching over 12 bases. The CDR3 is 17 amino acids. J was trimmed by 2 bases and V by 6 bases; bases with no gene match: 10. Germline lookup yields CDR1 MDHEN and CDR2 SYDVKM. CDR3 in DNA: TGTGCCAGCAGCACAAATGGACTAGCGGGGAATCAAGAGACCCAGTACTTC. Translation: CASSTNGLAGNQETQYF.

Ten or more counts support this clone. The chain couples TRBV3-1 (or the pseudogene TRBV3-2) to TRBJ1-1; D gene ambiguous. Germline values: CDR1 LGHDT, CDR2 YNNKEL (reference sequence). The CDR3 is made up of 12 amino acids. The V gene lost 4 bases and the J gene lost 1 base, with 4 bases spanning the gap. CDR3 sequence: CASSLGNTEAFF. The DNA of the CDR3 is TGTGCCAGCAGCCTCGGGAACACTGAAGCTTTCTTT.

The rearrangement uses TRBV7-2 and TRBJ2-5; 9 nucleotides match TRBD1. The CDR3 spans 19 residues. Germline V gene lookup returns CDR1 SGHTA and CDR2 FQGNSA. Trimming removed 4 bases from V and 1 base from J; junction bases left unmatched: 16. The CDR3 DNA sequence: TGTGCCAGCAGCTCCAGGGACAGGGTTTGGGGAAGAGTCCAAGAGACCCAGTACTTC. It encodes CASSSRDRVWGRVQETQYF.

The CDR3 here is CASSWGLAANEQFF. DNA of the CDR3: TGTGCCAGTAGTTGGGGACTAGCGGCCAATGAGCAGTTCTTC. V usage is TRBV19 and J usage is TRBJ2-1, with 11 bases matching TRBD2. From germline, CDR1 is LNHDA and CDR2 SQIVND (reference sequence). This CDR3 has 14 amino acids. With 5 bases clipped from V and 6 bases from J, the junction kept 3 bases outside the gene matches.